The T cell receptor beta chain described here comes from a study of OX40 agonist ivuxolimab in advanced cancers. V was clipped by 0 bases and J by 7 bases, with 13 bases between them. There are 15 residues in the CDR3. Germline V CDR1 and CDR2: SGHDT, YYEEEE. Measured with immunoSEQ multiplex PCR; TCRdb has only the in-frame clones, and not every one. The repertoire has 45,000 to 50,000 clones, roughly 90% of them found once; the top ten carry about 28%. The chain is built from TRBV5-6 and TRBJ1-4; a possible D gene is TRBD1 (6 bases). The sequences come from CD4+ or CD8+ T cells sorted from blood, collected in a trial of the OX40 agonist ivuxolimab. This sequence was found in an adult with an advanced solid tumor such as melanoma, head and neck, liver or kidney cancer. The CDR3 region has the DNA TGTGCCAGCAGCTTGGGCGGGGGGGCGCGTGAAAAACTGTTTTTT. Its protein is CASSLGGGAREKLFF.